This T cell receptor beta chain was obtained from a study of blood T cell repertoires in COVID-19. About the research overall: Spain, Italy and the United States supplied samples that represented acute and convalescent COVID-19. From T cells, B-cell-depleted T cells, or PBMCs came the material, which was cDNA or gDNA.

Those enrolled, adults aged 18 to 89 years, came from about two dozen US areas. With 3 bases removed from V and 11 bases from J, the gap between germline ends came to 19 bases. CDR3 length: 13 residues. CDR1 and CDR2 (germline): GTSNPN, SVGIG (reference sequence). As handled by the study authors: Counts of nucleated cells, estimated from reference gene primer amplification, were obtained. Assay used: immunoSEQ multiplex PCR; TCRdb lists only in-frame clones, some missing. V, J and clone size reflect that table, while D and trimming were determined from the DNA. The data show 200,000 to 250,000 clones, around 88% seen once.

The sequence came from a woman in her 50s with acute COVID-19. The sequencing input was PBMCs or T cells enriched from blood (not recorded which). The chain links TRBV30 to TRBJ1-2, with a tentative D call TRBD1 (6 bases). The CDR3 region has the DNA TGTGCCTGGAGCGACTACGACAGGAATATGTACACCTTC. Its translation: CAWSDYDRNMYTF.